A single sample gave rise to the 7 T cell receptor beta chains below, sequenced in a study of early stage breast cancer tumors. Sequencing was performed with immunoSEQ multiplex PCR; in TCRdb, only in-frame clones are kept and a portion is missing. This sample yields about 53,000 clones, of which 85% to 95% are seen a single time; more than 4% belongs to the top ten. What was sequenced was blood. The source is a person aged 70 to 85 with breast cancer.

The chain carries TRBV6-5 and TRBJ2-3; TRBD1 agrees at 10 bases. The CDR3 is 16 amino acids. The junction had 6 bases not matched to a gene; V was cut back by 0 bases and J by 6 bases. The germline CDR1 and CDR2 sequences are MNHEY and SVGAGI. This chain's CDR3 is CASSYSGQGVLDTQYF. CDR3 DNA: TGTGCCAGCAGTTACTCCGGACAGGGGGTCTTGGATACGCAGTATTTT.

V gene TRBV6-1 combines with J gene TRBJ1-2, with D perhaps TRBD1 (5 bases). V was pared by 2 bases and J by 1 base, with 11 bases between. The CDR3 is made up of 15 amino acids. Germline V gene sequence: CDR1 MNHNS, CDR2 SASEGT. The CDR3 coding sequence is TGTGCCAGCAGTGAATATTGGGGCGGTAACTATGGCTACACCTTC. It is translated as CASSEYWGGNYGYTF.

This sequence joins TRBV19 and TRBJ2-1; TRBD2 matches at 9 bases. Unmatched junction bases numbered 11, after V lost 8 bases and J lost 6 bases. The germline CDR1 and CDR2 sequences are LNHDA and SQIVND (reference sequence). This CDR3 has 15 amino acids. Written as DNA, the CDR3 is TGTGCCAGTGGCTCCCCGGGACTAGCCCTCAATGAGCAGTTCTTC. This sequence encodes CASGSPGLALNEQFF.

The genes are TRBV27 and TRBJ2-7; D unresolved. CDR1 MNHEY and CDR2 SMNVEV come from the germline V gene (reference sequence). V lost 0 bases and J lost 3, with 12 bases in between. The CDR3 covers 15 residues. The CDR3 protein is CASSLSWAGDYEQYF. The CDR3 DNA follows: TGTGCCAGCAGTTTATCCTGGGCAGGTGACTACGAGCAGTACTTC.

The rearrangement joins TRBV19 to TRBJ1-4, with TRBD1 matching over 7 bases. With 6 bases clipped from V and 8 bases from J, the junction kept 9 bases outside the gene matches. The CDR3 is made up of 14 amino acids. CDR1 and CDR2 (germline): LNHDA, SQIVND (reference sequence). The CDR3 loop reads CASRVGGGTEKLFF. The DNA of the CDR3 is TGTGCCAGTAGGGTAGGGGGCGGGACCGAAAAACTGTTTTTT.

The chain uses TRBV10-1 and TRBJ1-1; the D gene is possibly TRBD1 (5 bases). V was cut by 7 bases and J by 5 bases, with 14 bases left in between. Germline V CDR1 and CDR2: WNHNN, SYGVQD (reference sequence). This CDR3 has 13 amino acids. CDR3 loop: CASTSGDSTEAFF. The CDR3 region has the DNA TGCGCCAGCACATCGGGGGATAGTACTGAAGCTTTCTTT.

The genes are TRBV5-1 and TRBJ2-5; 15 positions match TRBD2. J lost 4 bases, V lost 2 bases, and 9 bases had no gene match. This CDR3 is built from 18 residues. Germline lookup yields CDR1 SGHRS and CDR2 YFSETQ. The CDR3 DNA reads as TGCGCCAGCAGCTTCTCCGGGACTAGCGGGAGGTTGGGAGAGACCCAGTACTTC. The encoded protein is CASSFSGTSGRLGETQYF.